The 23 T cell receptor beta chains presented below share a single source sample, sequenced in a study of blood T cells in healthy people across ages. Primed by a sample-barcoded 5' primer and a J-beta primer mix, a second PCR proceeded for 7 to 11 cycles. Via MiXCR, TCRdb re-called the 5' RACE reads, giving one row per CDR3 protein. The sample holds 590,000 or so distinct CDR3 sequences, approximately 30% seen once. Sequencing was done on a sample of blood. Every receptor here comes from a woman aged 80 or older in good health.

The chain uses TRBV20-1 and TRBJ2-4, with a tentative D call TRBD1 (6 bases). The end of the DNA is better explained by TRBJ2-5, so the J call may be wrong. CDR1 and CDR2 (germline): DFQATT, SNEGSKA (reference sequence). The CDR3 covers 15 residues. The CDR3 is CSARDGRTEQETQYF. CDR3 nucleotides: TGCAGTGCTAGAGATGGTAGGACAGAACAAGAGACCCAGTACTTC.

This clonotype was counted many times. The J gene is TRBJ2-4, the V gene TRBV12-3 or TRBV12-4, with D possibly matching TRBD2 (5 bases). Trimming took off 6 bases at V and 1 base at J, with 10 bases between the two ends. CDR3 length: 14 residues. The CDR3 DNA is TGTGCCAGCAGGCCGGGGAACGCCAAAAACATTCAGTACTTC. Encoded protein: CASRPGNAKNIQYF.

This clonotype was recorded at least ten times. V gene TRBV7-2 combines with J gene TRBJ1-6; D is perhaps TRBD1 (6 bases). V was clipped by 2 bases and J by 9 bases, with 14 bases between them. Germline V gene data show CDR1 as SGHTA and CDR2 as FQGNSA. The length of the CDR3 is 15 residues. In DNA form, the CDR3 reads TGTGCCAGCAGCTTAAACGCAGGGGCAGGTTCACCCCTCCACTTT. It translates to CASSLNAGAGSPLHF.

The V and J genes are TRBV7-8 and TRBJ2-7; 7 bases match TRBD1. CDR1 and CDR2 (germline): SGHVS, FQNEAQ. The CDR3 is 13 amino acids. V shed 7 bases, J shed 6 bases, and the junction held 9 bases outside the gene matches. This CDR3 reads CASNPTGVGEQYF. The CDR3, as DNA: TGTGCCAGCAACCCAACAGGGGTCGGCGAGCAGTACTTC.

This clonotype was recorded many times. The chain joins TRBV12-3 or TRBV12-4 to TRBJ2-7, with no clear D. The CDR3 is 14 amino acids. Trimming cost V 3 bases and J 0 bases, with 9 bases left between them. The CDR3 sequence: CASSLAVDSYEQYF. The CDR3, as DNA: TGTGCCAGCAGTTTGGCAGTCGACTCCTACGAGCAGTACTTC.

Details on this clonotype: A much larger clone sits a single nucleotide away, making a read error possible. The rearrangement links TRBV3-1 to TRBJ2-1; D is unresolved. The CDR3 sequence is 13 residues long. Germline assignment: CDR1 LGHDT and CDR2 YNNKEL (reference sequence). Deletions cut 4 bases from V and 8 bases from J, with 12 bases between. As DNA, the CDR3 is TGTGCCAGCAGCCGAACGCCCGGCGATGAGCAGTTCTTC. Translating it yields CASSRTPGDEQFF.

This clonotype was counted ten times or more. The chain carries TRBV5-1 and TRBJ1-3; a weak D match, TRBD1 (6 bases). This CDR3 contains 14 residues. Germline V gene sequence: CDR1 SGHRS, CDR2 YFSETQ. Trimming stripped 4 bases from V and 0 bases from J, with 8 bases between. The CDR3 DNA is TGCGCCAGCAGCCCGGACAGCTCTGGAAACACCATATATTTT. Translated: CASSPDSSGNTIYF.

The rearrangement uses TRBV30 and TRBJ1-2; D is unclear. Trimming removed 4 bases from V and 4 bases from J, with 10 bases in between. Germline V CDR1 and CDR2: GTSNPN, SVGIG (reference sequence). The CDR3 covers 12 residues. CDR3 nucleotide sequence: TGTGCCTGGACCATAGGGCTCTATGGCTACACCTTC. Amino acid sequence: CAWTIGLYGYTF.

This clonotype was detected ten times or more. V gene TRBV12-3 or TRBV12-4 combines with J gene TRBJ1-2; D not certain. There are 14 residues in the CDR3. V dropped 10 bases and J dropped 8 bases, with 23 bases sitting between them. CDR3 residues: CATSLGERRKGYTF. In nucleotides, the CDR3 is TGTGCCACTTCCCTCGGAGAGAGGAGGAAGGGCTACACCTTC.

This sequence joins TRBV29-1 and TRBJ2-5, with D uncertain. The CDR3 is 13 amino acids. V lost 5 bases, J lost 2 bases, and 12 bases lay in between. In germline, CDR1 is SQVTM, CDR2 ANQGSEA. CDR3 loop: CSVHRRSQETQYF. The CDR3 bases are TGCAGCGTTCATCGCCGGTCACAAGAGACCCAGTACTTC.

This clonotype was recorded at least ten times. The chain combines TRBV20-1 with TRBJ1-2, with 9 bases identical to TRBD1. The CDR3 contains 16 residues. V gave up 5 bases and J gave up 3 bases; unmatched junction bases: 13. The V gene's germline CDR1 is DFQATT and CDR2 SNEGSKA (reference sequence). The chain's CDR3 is CSASDPGTGSHYGYTF. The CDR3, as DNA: TGCAGTGCTTCAGACCCCGGGACAGGGTCGCACTATGGCTACACCTTC.

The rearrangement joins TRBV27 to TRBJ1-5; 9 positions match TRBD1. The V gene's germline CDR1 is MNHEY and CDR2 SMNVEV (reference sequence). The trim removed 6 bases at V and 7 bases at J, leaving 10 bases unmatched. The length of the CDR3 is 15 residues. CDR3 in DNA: TGTGCCAGCAGCCAAAACACAGGGGGCGGGCAGCCCCAGCATTTT. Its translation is CASSQNTGGGQPQHF.

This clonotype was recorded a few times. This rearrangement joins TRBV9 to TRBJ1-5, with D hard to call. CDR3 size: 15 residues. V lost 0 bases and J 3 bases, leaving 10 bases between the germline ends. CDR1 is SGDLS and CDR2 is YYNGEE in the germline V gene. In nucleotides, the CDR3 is TGTGCCAGCAGCGTAGGATCCGGGGACAATCAGCCCCAGCATTTT. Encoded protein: CASSVGSGDNQPQHF.

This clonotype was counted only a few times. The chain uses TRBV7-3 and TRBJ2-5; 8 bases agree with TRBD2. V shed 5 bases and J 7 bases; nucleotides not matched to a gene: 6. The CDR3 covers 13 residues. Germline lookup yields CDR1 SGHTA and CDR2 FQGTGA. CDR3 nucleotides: TGTGCCAGCAGCAGGAGTCGGGGGGGGACCCAGTACTTC. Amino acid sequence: CASSRSRGGTQYF.

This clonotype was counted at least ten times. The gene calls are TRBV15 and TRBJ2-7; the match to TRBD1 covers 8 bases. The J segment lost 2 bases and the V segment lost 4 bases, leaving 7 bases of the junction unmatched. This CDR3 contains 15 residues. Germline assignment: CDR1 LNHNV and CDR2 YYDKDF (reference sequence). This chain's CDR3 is CATSTWTGTPYEQYF. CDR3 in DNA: TGTGCCACCAGCACCTGGACAGGGACTCCCTACGAGCAGTACTTC.

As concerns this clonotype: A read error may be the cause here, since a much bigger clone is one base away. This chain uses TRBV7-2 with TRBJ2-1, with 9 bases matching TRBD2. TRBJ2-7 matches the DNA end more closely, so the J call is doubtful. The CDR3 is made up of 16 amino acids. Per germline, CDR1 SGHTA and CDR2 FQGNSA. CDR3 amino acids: CAASVGRGGSYNEQYF. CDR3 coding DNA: TGTGCCGCCTCGGTGGGGCGGGGGGGTTCCTACAATGAGCAGTACTTC.

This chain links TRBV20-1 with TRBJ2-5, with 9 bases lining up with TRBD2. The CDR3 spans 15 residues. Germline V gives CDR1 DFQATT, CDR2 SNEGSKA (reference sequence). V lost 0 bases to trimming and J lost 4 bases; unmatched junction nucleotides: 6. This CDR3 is CSARDGRGGRETQYF. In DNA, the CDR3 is TGCAGTGCTAGAGATGGGCGGGGGGGCCGAGAGACCCAGTACTTC.

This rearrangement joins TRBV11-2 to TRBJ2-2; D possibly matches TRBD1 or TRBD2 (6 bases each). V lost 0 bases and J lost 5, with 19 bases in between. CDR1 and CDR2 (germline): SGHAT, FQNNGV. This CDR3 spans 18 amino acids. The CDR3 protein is CASSLDSGTGAVTGELFF. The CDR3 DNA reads TGTGCCAGCAGCTTAGATTCGGGCACGGGGGCAGTTACCGGGGAGCTGTTTTTT.

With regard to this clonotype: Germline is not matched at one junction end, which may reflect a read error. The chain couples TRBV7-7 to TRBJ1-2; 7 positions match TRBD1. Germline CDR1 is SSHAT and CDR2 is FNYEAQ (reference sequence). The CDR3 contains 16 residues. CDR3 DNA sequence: TGTACCAGCAGCCCCCTGGGGGGGACAGCTAACTATGGCTACACCTTC. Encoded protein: CTSSPLGGTANYGYTF.

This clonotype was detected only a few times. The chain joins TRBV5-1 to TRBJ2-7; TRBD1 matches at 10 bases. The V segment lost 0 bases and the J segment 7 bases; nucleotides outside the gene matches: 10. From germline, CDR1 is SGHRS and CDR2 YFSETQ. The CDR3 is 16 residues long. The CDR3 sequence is CASSLAGPGQGREQYF. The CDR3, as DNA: TGCGCCAGCAGCTTGGCCGGCCCGGGACAGGGGAGGGAGCAGTACTTC.

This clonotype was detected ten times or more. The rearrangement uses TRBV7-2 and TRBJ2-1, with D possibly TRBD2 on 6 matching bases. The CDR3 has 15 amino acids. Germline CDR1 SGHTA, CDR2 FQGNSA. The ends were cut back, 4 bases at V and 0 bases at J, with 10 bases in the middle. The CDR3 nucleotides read TGTGCCAGCAGCTACCGGGGGAACTCCTACAATGAGCAGTTCTTC. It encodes CASSYRGNSYNEQFF.

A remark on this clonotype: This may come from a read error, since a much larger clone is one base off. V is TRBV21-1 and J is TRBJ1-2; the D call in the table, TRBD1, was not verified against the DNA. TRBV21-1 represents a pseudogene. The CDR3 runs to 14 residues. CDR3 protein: CASSRQGGDYSYTF. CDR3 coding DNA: TGTGCCAGCAGCAGACAGGGAGGGGACTATAGCTACACCTTC.

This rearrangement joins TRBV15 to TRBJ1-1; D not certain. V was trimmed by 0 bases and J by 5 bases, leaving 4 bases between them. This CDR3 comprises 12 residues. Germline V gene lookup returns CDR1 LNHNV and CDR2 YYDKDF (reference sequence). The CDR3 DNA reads TGTGCCACCAGCAGAGATATGACTGAAGCTTTCTTT. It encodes CATSRDMTEAFF.